The clone carrying this T cell receptor (beta chain) appeared a single time. What it binds is not known. Germline assignment: CDR1 SGHRS and CDR2 YFSETQ. Trimming left V 3 bases short and J 6 bases short, with 13 bases between. This CDR3 is 13 amino acids long. This entry is derived from a study of T cell clones after liver transplantation. Findings and limits, study-wide: A larger donor-reactive than third-party decline suggested partial antigen-specific deletion.

TCRdb keeps only in-frame clones here, not all; method: immunoSEQ multiplex PCR. This repertoire shows around 100,000 clones, 80% to 90% found once; its top ten account for roughly 2.8%. This TCR came from a human patient who received a liver transplant. The graft donor may account for some of the T cells. Sequences were derived from CD4+ T cells from blood, sampled around 44 months after liver transplant. The rearrangement joins TRBV5-1 to TRBJ2-7; D remains unclear. DNA for the CDR3: TGCGCCAGCAGCTCTCCCCGGGTTGGCGAGCAGTACTTC. Its translation is CASSSPRVGEQYF.